A single sample is the source of the 20 T cell receptor beta chains below, sequenced in a study of blood T cell repertoires in COVID-19. Clones were read by immunoSEQ multiplex PCR, and TCRdb kept only the in-frame ones, dropping some. The repertoire holds some 100,000 clones, with roughly 86% as singletons. Sequencing was carried out using peripheral blood. All receptors derive from a man aged 45-65 years with acute or convalescent COVID-19.

CDR3 DNA sequence: TGTGCCAGCAGCTTAGCTGGACAGTTTAACACTGAAGCTTTCTTT. Translation gives CASSLAGQFNTEAFF. V is TRBV11-2 and J is TRBJ1-1; D is possibly TRBD1 (6 bases). This CDR3 spans 15 amino acids. Germline CDR1 reads SGHAT; CDR2 reads FQNNGV. The ends were cut back, 1 base at V and 2 bases at J, with 11 bases in the middle.

J is TRBJ2-7 and V is TRBV11-2, with D possibly matching TRBD1 (6 bases). The length of the CDR3 is 14 residues. V lost 3 bases, J lost 2 bases, and 11 bases lay in between. The V gene's germline CDR1 is SGHAT and CDR2 FQNNGV. The CDR3: CASSFRDTTYEQYF. CDR3 in DNA: TGTGCCAGCAGCTTCCGGGACACGACCTACGAGCAGTACTTC.

The chain employs TRBV19 and TRBJ1-4, with 9 bases identical to TRBD1. From germline, CDR1 is LNHDA and CDR2 SQIVND (reference sequence). The CDR3 is 16 residues long. V dropped 6 bases and J dropped 1; count of bases not matched to a gene: 6. The CDR3 region is CASSPGQGGTNEKLFF. CDR3 DNA sequence: TGTGCCAGTAGCCCGGGACAGGGTGGAACTAATGAAAAACTGTTTTTT.

The chain is built from TRBV15 and TRBJ2-5, with D perhaps matching TRBD2 (5 bases). CDR3 size: 15 residues. The V and J ends lost 8 bases and 2 bases respectively, with 18 bases between them. CDR1 and CDR2 from the germline V gene are LNHNV and YYDKDF (reference sequence). CDR3 in DNA: TGTGCCACCGGGTTTTCGGTGGGAGCGCAAGAGACCCAGTACTTC. Its translation is CATGFSVGAQETQYF.

This chain uses TRBV3-1 (or the pseudogene TRBV3-2) with TRBJ2-7; D is unresolved. Germline CDR1 reads LGHDT; CDR2 reads YNNKEL (reference sequence). The CDR3 is 11 residues long. Trimming stripped 3 bases from V and 4 bases from J, with 4 bases between. Here the CDR3 reads CASSQSYEQYF. The CDR3 DNA sequence: TGTGCCAGCAGCCAGTCATACGAGCAGTACTTC.

This clone was picked up one time. This chain joins TRBV11-1 and TRBJ2-5; D call uncertain. The CDR3 has 11 amino acids. Trimming removed 3 bases from V and 5 bases from J, with 4 bases in between. From germline, CDR1 is SGHAT and CDR2 FQDESV (reference sequence). The CDR3 DNA sequence: TGTGCCAGCAGCTTCGTTGAGACCCAGTACTTC. Translating it yields CASSFVETQYF.

In its sample, this clone was seen once. This chain joins TRBV3-1 (or the pseudogene TRBV3-2) and TRBJ1-3; 8 positions match TRBD1. The CDR3 extends over 15 amino acids. The germline CDR1 and CDR2 sequences are LGHDT and YNNKEL (reference sequence). J lost 0 bases, V lost 3 bases, and 1 base had no gene match. The CDR3 DNA is TGTGCCAGCAGCCAGACAGGGGACTCTGGAAACACCATATATTTT. Encoded protein: CASSQTGDSGNTIYF.

This chain joins TRBV18 and TRBJ1-4; unclear D gene. This CDR3 has 14 residues. Trimming cost V 2 bases and J 2 bases, with 6 bases left between them. Germline V gene sequence: CDR1 KGHSH, CDR2 LQKENI. The CDR3 loop is CASSPTTTNEKLFF. Here the CDR3 DNA reads TGTGCCAGCTCACCAACAACGACTAATGAAAAACTGTTTTTT.

This clone was observed a single time. This chain joins TRBV3-1 (or the pseudogene TRBV3-2) and TRBJ2-5, with TRBD1 identical over 7 bases. Germline CDR1 reads LGHDT; CDR2 reads YNNKEL (reference sequence). V gave up 4 bases and J gave up 0 bases; unmatched junction bases: 5. The CDR3 contains 15 residues. As DNA, the CDR3 is TGTGCCAGCAGCCCCGGGACAGTGTACCAAGAGACCCAGTACTTC. Translated: CASSPGTVYQETQYF.

The rearrangement uses TRBV12-1 and TRBJ1-5. TRBV12-1 is a recognized pseudogene. This CDR3 has 15 residues. CDR3 in amino acids: CASSFHHGGNQPQHF. The CDR3, as DNA: TGTGCCAGCAGCTTCCACCACGGGGGCAATCAGCCCCAGCATTTT.

The V and J genes are TRBV5-4 and TRBJ2-3; TRBD2 agrees at 8 bases. Germline V gene data show CDR1 as SGHNT and CDR2 as YYREEE (reference sequence). The length of the CDR3 is 15 residues. The ends lost 4 bases at V and 0 bases at J; junction bases unmatched: 4. CDR3 amino acids: CASSVTSASTDTQYF. Here the CDR3 DNA reads TGTGCCAGCAGCGTGACTAGCGCAAGCACAGATACGCAGTATTTT.

V and J are TRBV5-5 and TRBJ1-1, with D possibly being TRBD1 (5 bases). Trimming took 2 bases from V and 5 from J, leaving 19 bases between them. Looked up from germline, CDR1 is SGHKS and CDR2 is YYEKEE (reference sequence). The CDR3 consists of 16 residues. The CDR3 loop reads CASSFPLPRRGTEAFF. CDR3 bases: TGTGCCAGCAGCTTCCCCTTGCCTCGTAGGGGAACTGAAGCTTTCTTT.

This rearrangement joins TRBV9 to TRBJ2-1; the match to TRBD2 covers 15 bases. CDR3 length: 16 amino acids. The germline gives CDR1 SGDLS, CDR2 YYNGEE. The J segment lost 6 bases and the V segment lost 4 bases, leaving 5 bases of the junction unmatched. Here the CDR3 reads CASSPPGLAGGNEQFF. The CDR3 bases are TGTGCCAGCAGCCCACCGGGACTAGCGGGAGGCAATGAGCAGTTCTTC. Complete variable domain (other parts from reference TRBV9 and TRBJ2-1): DSGVTQTPKHLITATGQRVTLRCSPRSGDLSVYWYQQSLDQGLQFLIQYYNGEERAKGNILERFSAQQFPDLHSELNLSSLELGDSALYFCASSPPGLAGGNEQFFGPGTRLTVL.

V and J are TRBV10-2 and TRBJ2-5; 9 bases are a match to TRBD1. Losses at the gene ends were 3 bases for V and 2 bases for J; bases not matched to a gene: 4. The CDR3 covers 15 residues. Germline lookup yields CDR1 WSHSY and CDR2 SAAADI. This chain's CDR3 is CASSDQGQGQETQYF. The CDR3 bases are TGCGCCAGCAGTGACCAAGGACAGGGGCAAGAGACCCAGTACTTC.

The rearrangement uses TRBV7-2 and TRBJ2-1; D is unclear. CDR1 and CDR2 (germline): SGHTA, FQGNSA. The CDR3 is made up of 15 amino acids. V was cut by 3 bases and J by 3 bases, with 12 bases left in between. The CDR3 loop reads CASSLTGGIYNEQFF. The DNA of the CDR3 is TGTGCCAGCAGCTTGACGGGTGGTATCTACAATGAGCAGTTCTTC.

The V and J genes are TRBV10-3 and TRBJ1-1; possibly TRBD1 for D (6 bases). Deletions cut 6 bases from V and 0 bases from J, with 14 bases between. From germline, CDR1 is ENHRY and CDR2 SYGVKD. The CDR3 covers 15 residues. CDR3 in amino acids: CAIRDPGQVNTEAFF. CDR3 sequence (DNA): TGTGCCATCAGGGACCCGGGACAAGTGAACACTGAAGCTTTCTTT.

V and J are TRBV6-5 and TRBJ1-1, with D possibly being TRBD1 (5 bases). The CDR3 spans 13 residues. Germline CDR1 reads MNHEY; CDR2 reads SVGAGI. V was trimmed by 8 bases and J by 3 bases, leaving 13 bases between them. CDR3 DNA: TGTGCCAGCTCCCGCCGGGGGGACACTGAAGCTTTCTTT. Protein: CASSRRGDTEAFF.

The chain uses TRBV27 and TRBJ2-1, with 8 bases fitting TRBD2. CDR3 length: 18 amino acids. The J segment lost 7 bases and the V segment lost 5 bases, leaving 19 bases of the junction unmatched. The germline V gene has CDR1 MNHEY and CDR2 SMNVEV (reference sequence). CDR3 sequence reads: CASSPSFGAGGTLNEQFF. DNA for the CDR3: TGTGCCAGCAGTCCGTCTTTCGGGGCGGGAGGAACCCTAAATGAGCAGTTCTTC.

This clone came up once. The J gene is TRBJ1-4, the V gene TRBV5-8, with D perhaps TRBD1 (6 bases). Germline CDR1 and CDR2: SGHTS and YDEGEE. V dropped 0 bases and J dropped 8 bases, with 17 bases sitting between them. There are 16 residues in the CDR3. The CDR3 nucleotides read TGTGCCAGCAGCTTGGAAACAGGGCTCCTTGGGGAAAAACTGTTTTTT. Its translation: CASSLETGLLGEKLFF.

The genes are TRBV2 and TRBJ2-2; perhaps TRBD1 as D (6 bases). V was pared by 2 bases and J by 7 bases, with 14 bases between. This CDR3 region has 15 residues. CDR1 and CDR2 from the germline V gene are SNHLY and FYNNEI. CDR3 DNA: TGTGCCAGCAGTGAACAGGGGCTGACGGGCGGGGAGCTGTTTTTT. Translation gives CASSEQGLTGGELFF.